The 17 T cell receptor beta chains reported below all come from one sample, sequenced in a study of OX40 agonist ivuxolimab in advanced cancers. Repertoires were generated with immunoSEQ multiplex PCR, while TCRdb's copy carries only in-frame clones and drops some. The sample comprises 75,000 to 100,000 clones, roughly 88% of which are singletons, and 0.6% to 0.75% rests with the top ten. The sequenced sample was CD4+ or CD8+ T cells sorted from blood, obtained in a trial of the OX40 agonist ivuxolimab. Source of these receptors: an adult with an advanced solid tumor such as melanoma, head and neck, liver or kidney cancer.

J is TRBJ1-5 and V is TRBV18; no firm D call. This CDR3 is 14 amino acids long. Germline CDR1 and CDR2: KGHSH and LQKENI. Trimming took 2 bases from V and 0 from J, leaving 5 bases between them. The DNA for the CDR3 is TGTGCCAGCTCACCAACCTATAGCAATCAGCCCCAGCATTTT. This codes for CASSPTYSNQPQHF.

The rearrangement joins TRBV10-3 to TRBJ1-5; 9 bases map to TRBD1. Germline V gene lookup returns CDR1 ENHRY and CDR2 SYGVKD. V trimming: 4 bases; J trimming: 5 bases; junction bases outside the gene matches: 6. This CDR3 is built from 15 residues. The CDR3 sequence: CAISVGTGFDQPQHF. In DNA form, the CDR3 reads TGTGCCATCAGTGTTGGGACAGGGTTCGATCAGCCCCAGCATTTT.

This chain joins TRBV9 and TRBJ2-5, with D tentatively TRBD2 (7 bases). Deletions cut 2 bases from V and 5 bases from J, with 16 bases between. In germline, CDR1 is SGDLS, CDR2 YYNGEE. The CDR3 is 15 residues long. CDR3 in amino acids: CASSVSRGAGETQYF. CDR3 bases: TGTGCCAGCAGCGTTAGCCGGGGGGCTGGGGAGACCCAGTACTTC. The whole variable domain, filled in from reference TRBV9 and TRBJ2-5, reads DSGVTQTPKHLITATGQRVTLRCSPRSGDLSVYWYQQSLDQGLQFLIQYYNGEERAKGNILERFSAQQFPDLHSELNLSSLELGDSALYFCASSVSRGAGETQYFGPGTRLLVL.

V gene TRBV7-9 combines with J gene TRBJ2-5; 12 bases are a match to TRBD2. This CDR3 has 16 residues. V lost 1 base, J lost 5 bases, and 5 bases stayed unmatched. Germline CDR1 SEHNR, CDR2 FQNEAQ (reference sequence). The CDR3 DNA reads as TGTGCCAGCAGCTTAGGTGGGACTAGCGGGCCGGAGACCCAGTACTTC. Its protein is CASSLGGTSGPETQYF.

This clone was seen a few times. The rearrangement uses TRBV6-5 and TRBJ1-6; D gene unclear. From germline, CDR1 is MNHEY and CDR2 SVGAGI. V was trimmed by 6 bases and J by 0 bases, leaving 9 bases between them. The CDR3 runs 15 residues. In DNA form, the CDR3 reads TGTGCCAGCAGCCGGGTGAGCTCCTATAATTCACCCCTCCACTTT. Encoded protein: CASSRVSSYNSPLHF.

The chain uses TRBV10-3 and TRBJ1-2; D gene unclear. V lost 1 base and J 4 bases, leaving 10 bases between the germline ends. The length of the CDR3 is 14 residues. Germline V gene lookup returns CDR1 ENHRY and CDR2 SYGVKD. The CDR3 loop is CAISELEGGYGYTF. As DNA, the CDR3 is TGTGCCATCAGTGAGTTGGAGGGTGGCTATGGCTACACCTTC.

V gene TRBV7-3 combines with J gene TRBJ2-2, with D uncertain. This CDR3 is built from 14 residues. Per the germline V gene, CDR1 is SGHTA and CDR2 is FQGTGA. V lost 5 bases to trimming and J lost 7 bases, with 14 bases between them. The CDR3 loop is CASSPQLGGGELFF. DNA of the CDR3: TGTGCCAGCAGCCCCCAATTGGGTGGCGGGGAGCTGTTTTTT.

The chain combines TRBV5-5 with TRBJ2-5; TRBD1 agrees at 7 bases. The CDR3 totals 16 residues. With 4 bases clipped from V and 4 bases from J, the junction kept 13 bases outside the gene matches. Germline lookup yields CDR1 SGHKS and CDR2 YYEKEE (reference sequence). Written as DNA, the CDR3 is TGTGCCAGCAGCCCCTTCAAGGGGGCTGCTGGAGAGACCCAGTACTTC. Translating it yields CASSPFKGAAGETQYF. The full variable domain, its missing parts supplied by reference TRBV5-5 and TRBJ2-5, is DAGVTQSPTHLIKTRGQQVTLRCSPISGHKSVSWYQQVLGQGPQFIFQYYEKEERGRGNFPDRFSARQFPNYSSELNVNALLLGDSALYLCASSPFKGAAGETQYFGPGTRLLVL.

Worth noting for this clone: Distinct nucleotide sequences in the sample also encode this CDR3. V and J are TRBV29-1 and TRBJ2-7, with 7 bases fitting TRBD2. The V segment lost 5 bases and the J segment 3 bases; nucleotides outside the gene matches: 19. The CDR3 runs 17 residues. Germline V gene data show CDR1 as SQVTM and CDR2 as ANQGSEA. The CDR3 DNA is TGCAGCGTTCGAGGGGAAGGGCGGGGGAGGGCCATCTACGAGCAGTACTTC. Residues: CSVRGEGRGRAIYEQYF.

The chain employs TRBV7-8 and TRBJ1-5; 10 bases are a match to TRBD1. Germline CDR1 is SGHVS and CDR2 is FQNEAQ. The V and J ends lost 5 bases and 3 bases, in that order; junction bases with no gene match: 7. The CDR3 is 16 amino acids. CDR3 region: CASSRTGTGVNQPQHF. The CDR3 nucleotides read TGTGCCAGCAGCCGTACCGGGACAGGGGTCAATCAGCCCCAGCATTTT.

This clone appeared once. This chain uses TRBV4-1 with TRBJ2-5, with D hard to call. This CDR3 is built from 15 residues. Between the trimmed V and J ends, which lost 4 bases and 2 bases, there was a span of 14 bases. The germline CDR1 and CDR2 sequences are MGHRA and YSYEKL. Here the CDR3 reads CASSRDPGPQETQYF. Here the CDR3 DNA reads TGCGCCAGCAGCCGGGATCCGGGCCCACAAGAGACCCAGTACTTC.

The CDR3 coding sequence is TGTGCCAGCAGCGACAGGGATAATCAGCCCCAGCATTTT. As protein: CASSDRDNQPQHF. This chain links TRBV9 with TRBJ1-5, with D possibly matching TRBD1 (6 bases). The germline CDR1 and CDR2 sequences are SGDLS and YYNGEE. Trimming removed 3 bases from V and 4 bases from J, with 8 bases in between. The length of the CDR3 is 13 residues.

This clone has just one count. V is TRBV7-8 and J is TRBJ1-1; 8 positions agree with TRBD1. With 5 bases clipped from V and 3 bases from J, the junction kept 8 bases outside the gene matches. The CDR3 extends over 15 amino acids. Germline assignment: CDR1 SGHVS and CDR2 FQNEAQ. CDR3 bases: TGTGCCAGCAGCCCACGGACAGGGCGGGACACTGAAGCTTTCTTT. Protein product: CASSPRTGRDTEAFF.

In its sample, this clone was seen a few times. The chain uses TRBV27 and TRBJ2-7; 11 bases align to TRBD1. Germline V gene lookup returns CDR1 MNHEY and CDR2 SMNVEV (reference sequence). Trimming took 6 bases from V and 7 from J; bases not matched to a gene: 8. This CDR3 contains 14 residues. The DNA of the CDR3 is TGTGCCAGCAGAGGGACAGGGGGGGGTGGAGAGCAGTACTTC. Residues: CASRGTGGGGEQYF.

The CDR3 loop reads CASSLDRGRLETQYF. CDR3 sequence (DNA): TGTGCCAGCAGTTTGGACAGGGGGCGGTTAGAGACCCAGTACTTC. The rearrangement joins TRBV2 to TRBJ2-5, with 11 bases that match TRBD1. With 5 bases clipped from V and 4 bases from J, the junction kept 6 bases outside the gene matches. The CDR3 consists of 15 residues. Germline CDR1 SNHLY, CDR2 FYNNEI.

The V gene is TRBV5-1, the J gene TRBJ2-7, with 11 bases that match TRBD1. Germline values: CDR1 SGHRS, CDR2 YFSETQ. The V segment lost 4 bases and the J segment 6 bases; nucleotides outside the gene matches: 3. This CDR3 has 13 amino acids. The CDR3 spells CASSIGQGAEQYF. DNA of the CDR3: TGCGCCAGCAGCATAGGACAGGGGGCCGAGCAGTACTTC. Full variable domain (missing parts from reference TRBV5-1 and TRBJ2-7): KAGVTQTPRYLIKTRGQQVTLSCSPISGHRSVSWYQQTPGQGLQFLFEYFSETQRNKGNFPGRFSGRQFSNSRSEMNVSTLELGDSALYLCASSIGQGAEQYFGPGTRLTVT.

As to this clone: An end of the junction does not agree with germline; a read error may underlie this. The chain has TRBV19 and TRBJ1-3, with TRBD1 as a possible D gene (6 bases). Germline assignment: CDR1 LNHDA and CDR2 SQIVND (reference sequence). The CDR3 runs 12 residues. The CDR3 sequence: CASSTRTVGVSF. The CDR3 DNA reads TGTGCCAGTAGTACACGGACAGTTGGGGTCTCATTT.